This T cell receptor (beta chain) was identified during a study of CD8+ T cells in alopecia areata (dated by TCRdb to 2016 to 2019). Describing the broader study: Treated patients were enrolled in an open-label pilot trial of oral tofacitinib at 5 to 10 mg twice daily for moderate-to-severe alopecia areata. RNA was extracted with the PAXgene miRNA kit for fixed scalp, the miRNeasy kit for PBMCs, and the RNeasy kit for mouse skin. Tofacitinib was given for 6 to 18 months, followed by 6 months of follow-up off drug to assess delayed response and recurrence. The study used high-throughput TCRbeta sequencing to examine T cell clonal expansion in alopecia areata, in both the C3H/HeJ mouse model and human patients. Tofacitinib-treated patients had biopsies at baseline and at 4 and 24 weeks of treatment, with a later scalp biopsy in several patients. On the human side, TCRbeta sequencing was run on scalp tissue and on sorted CD4+ and CD8+ peripheral blood T cells from healthy controls and from alopecia areata patients with either patchy or totalis/universalis disease. The SALT score, which quantifies the percentage of affected scalp surface area, was used to measure disease severity in treated patients. Scalp clonality was compared across normal scalp (n=4), patchy alopecia areata scalp (n=8), and alopecia totalis/universalis scalp (n=8). Amplification of TCRbeta CDR3 regions was done by immunoSEQ multiplex PCR using 35 Vbeta forward primers and 13 Jbeta reverse primers.

As concerns this clone: Its antigen is not yet known. The sample holds no much larger clone one base away, and base qualities are not on file.

Broader findings and caveats from the paper: Tofacitinib significantly decreased scalp clonality and the number of expanded CD8+ clones among the top 100 scalp clones. Compared with mice, TCR sequences shared between patients were less clear, possibly partly because of HLA diversity across the patient population. Lesional scalp, especially in alopecia totalis/universalis, showed higher clonality and more expanded CD8+ clones than normal scalp, suggesting antigenic drive. During tofacitinib treatment, many expanded lesional clones remained in scalp and blood, and this persistence may partly explain relapse after treatment is stopped. The treated cohort was small, with a single nonresponder, so links between baseline CD8+ expansion and response need larger studies. Unlike mouse skin, where gammadelta T cells dominate, normal human skin contains resident alphabeta T cells that get sequenced too, which complicates analysis of the scalp TCR repertoire.

Library preparation was by the immunoSEQ multiplex PCR assay. RNA was extracted from all samples and reverse transcribed into cDNA, which served as template for TCR sequencing. SuperScript III was used for first-strand cDNA synthesis, primed with a 2:1 mix of oligo-dT and random hexamers. A synthetic immune receptor repertoire was used to assess amplification bias, and residual bias was removed computationally. For the original study's pipeline: Raw reads were preprocessed to remove errors, and CDR3 was defined by IMGT conventions from the conserved cysteine to phenylalanine. To get clonality, Shannon entropy was normalized by log2 of the number of productive unique TCRs and the result was subtracted from 1. Whether each scalp clone was CD4 or CD8 was inferred by checking scalp TCRbeta sequences against the CD4 and CD8 repertoires from sorted blood. This immuneACCESS table, as held by TCRdb, lists in-frame sequences with V and J called but not all clones. Of the missing ones, under half trace to an unresolved V gene in checked studies; the others have no known cause. V and J calls and clone size are copied from that table; D and trimming were computed from the DNA. Within this sample are about 200,000 clones, with 58% of them counted one time only. The ten largest make up about 5.5% of the sample.

V and J are truncated by 0 bases and 6 bases respectively, leaving an intervening sequence of 9 bases. The germline V gene provides CDR1 SQVTM and CDR2 ANQGSEA. CDR3 length: 12 amino acids, cysteine to phenylalanine. Of all the DNA, just the CDR3 is kept, 36 bases in frame from base 1. Sample time point, as interpreted from the label and publication: around 22 weeks on oral tofacitinib. This specimen's treatment or condition label, interpreted: oral pan-JAK inhibitor, 5-10 mg twice daily. Lesional scalp punch biopsies and peripheral blood were obtained from alopecia areata patients. PBMCs were separated by density centrifugation and stained for CD3, CD4 and CD8, after which CD4+ and CD8+ T cells were sorted on a FACSAria.

The sequencing used CD4+ T cells sorted from blood, collected at week 24, from a patient treated with tofacitinib. The TCR originated in a human donor with alopecia areata. The chain joins TRBV29-1 to TRBJ2-7; the D region possibly corresponds to TRBD1 (6 bases align). CDR3 sequence: CSVEELQGEQYF. The DNA sequence is TGCAGCGTTGAAGAGCTACAGGGCGAGCAGTACTTC.